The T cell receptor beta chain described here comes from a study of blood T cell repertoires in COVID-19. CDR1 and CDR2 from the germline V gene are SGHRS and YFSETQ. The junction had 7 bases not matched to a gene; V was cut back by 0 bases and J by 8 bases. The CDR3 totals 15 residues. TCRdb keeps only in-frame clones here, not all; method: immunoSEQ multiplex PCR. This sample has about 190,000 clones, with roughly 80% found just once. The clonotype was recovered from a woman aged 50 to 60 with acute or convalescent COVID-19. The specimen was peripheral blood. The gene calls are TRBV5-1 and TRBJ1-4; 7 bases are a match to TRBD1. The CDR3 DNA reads TGCGCCAGCAGCTTGGAAGGTCAGACAGGGGAAAAACTGTTTTTT. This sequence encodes CASSLEGQTGEKLFF.